This TCR beta chain was sequenced during a study of T cell clonotyping in hematopoietic cell transplantation (dated by TCRdb to the early 2020s). For the wider study: Recipient blood was collected about 28 days before transplant and at days 30, 100 and 180 after transplant. A total of 110 to 150 blood samples were collected in the study from a few dozen consecutive transplant recipients and their related donors. Recruitment of patients was conducted between late 2015 and January 2017, and follow-up was continued until late 2020 or death.

TCR beta CDR3 regions were amplified from genomic DNA with the immunoSEQ assay, a bias-controlled multiplex PCR using V- and J-specific primers. In a second PCR step, the CDR3 amplicons were tagged with a proprietary barcode plus Illumina adapter sequences. An Illumina MiSeq instrument was used for sequencing of the CDR3 libraries. The published analysis was carried out like this. Export and quality control were handled in immunoSEQ Analyzer 3.0, while downstream analyses relied on R Bioconductor and Immunarch. Only productive rearrangements within the normalized downsampled data set were used in the calculation of repertoire metrics. Clonotypes larger than 5 templates in the normalized cohort were defined as pathologically expanded. Repertoire diversity was measured with the Inverse Simpson Index. The non-normalized data set was used for CMV-specificity analyses so that all clonotypes could be captured. TCRdb's version of the immuneACCESS table is confined to in-frame rearrangements and falls short of the full clone set. An unresolved V gene accounts for under half of the shortfall where checked; the remainder is of unknown origin. That table supplies the V and J calls and clone size; D and trimming were determined from the DNA. The sample table contains 13,000 to 15,000 clones; only one count was recorded for roughly 64% of them. The ten largest clones add up to around a tenth of the sample.

Broad study findings and their caveats: Only a small fraction of recipient repertoires overlapped donor repertoires, with over 97% appearing de novo at the given depth. Broader TCR repertoire diversity after transplant was predicted by Inverse Simpson Index values from donors and from recipients before transplant. A decrease in recipient TCR diversity was observed after transplant, and a progressive increase in pathologically expanded clonotypes was seen from day 30 to day 180. The sample size was limited, and because cells were not sorted, the contributions of CD4 and CD8 repertoires could not be separated.

Nuclei Lysis Solution was used to extract genomic DNA from fresh or cryopreserved unfractionated peripheral blood mononuclear cells. This clone has only a few counts. It has no known antigen specificity. Base qualities are not recorded, but no much larger clone differs from it by a single base. Trimming costs V 1 base and J 8 bases, and their ends lie 11 bases apart. CDR1 and CDR2 were assigned from the germline V gene as SGHTA and FQGNSA. The CDR3 spans 13 residues, from the cysteine through the phenylalanine. Only CDR3 DNA is held: 39 bases, read in frame from base 1. The chain couples TRBV7-2 to TRBJ1-2, with TRBD1 tentatively as D gene (5 bases match). The source is a human donor who either received an allogeneic hematopoietic cell transplant for a myeloid malignancy or was a related donor (not recorded which). Some clones in this sample may be carry-over from other donors' samples. Sequencing was done on a sample of PBMCs. DNA sequence: TGTGCCAGCAGCTTAGGGGGCAGTGGGGGCTACACCTTC. Translated, this is CASSLGGSGGYTF. The variable domain in full, with residues beyond the CDR3 obtained from the reference TRBV7-2 and TRBJ1-2 genes, is GAGVSQSPSNKVTEKGKDVELRCDPISGHTALYWYRQSLGQGLEFLIYFQGNSAPDKSGLPSDRFSAERTGGSVSTLTIQRTQQEDSAVYLCASSLGGSGGYTFGSGTRLTVV.